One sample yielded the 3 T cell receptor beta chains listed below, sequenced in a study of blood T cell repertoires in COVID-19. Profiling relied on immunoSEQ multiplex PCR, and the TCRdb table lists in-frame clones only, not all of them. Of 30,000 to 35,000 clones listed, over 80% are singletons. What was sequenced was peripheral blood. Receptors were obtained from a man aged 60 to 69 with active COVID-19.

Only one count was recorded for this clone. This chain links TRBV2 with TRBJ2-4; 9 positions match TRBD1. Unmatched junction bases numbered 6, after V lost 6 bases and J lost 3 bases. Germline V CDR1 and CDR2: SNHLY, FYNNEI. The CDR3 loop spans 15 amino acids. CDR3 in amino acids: CASSDRGFGKNIQYF. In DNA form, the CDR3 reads TGTGCCAGCAGCGACAGGGGGTTTGGCAAAAACATTCAGTACTTC.

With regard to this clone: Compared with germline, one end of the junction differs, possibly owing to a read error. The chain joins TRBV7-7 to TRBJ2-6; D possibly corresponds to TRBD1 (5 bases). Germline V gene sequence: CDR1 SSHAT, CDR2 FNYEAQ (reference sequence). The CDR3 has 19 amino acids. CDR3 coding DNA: TGTGCTAGCAGCTTCTCTGCTGTGGGCAGGGACTCTGGGGCCAACGTCCTGACTTTC. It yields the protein CASSFSAVGRDSGANVLTF.

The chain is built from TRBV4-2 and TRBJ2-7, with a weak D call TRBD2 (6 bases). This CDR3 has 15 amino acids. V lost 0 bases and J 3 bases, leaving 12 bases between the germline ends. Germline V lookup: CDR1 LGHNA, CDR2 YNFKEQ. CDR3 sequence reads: CASSQDSGSHYEQYF. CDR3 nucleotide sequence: TGTGCCAGCAGCCAAGACAGCGGGTCCCACTACGAGCAGTACTTC.